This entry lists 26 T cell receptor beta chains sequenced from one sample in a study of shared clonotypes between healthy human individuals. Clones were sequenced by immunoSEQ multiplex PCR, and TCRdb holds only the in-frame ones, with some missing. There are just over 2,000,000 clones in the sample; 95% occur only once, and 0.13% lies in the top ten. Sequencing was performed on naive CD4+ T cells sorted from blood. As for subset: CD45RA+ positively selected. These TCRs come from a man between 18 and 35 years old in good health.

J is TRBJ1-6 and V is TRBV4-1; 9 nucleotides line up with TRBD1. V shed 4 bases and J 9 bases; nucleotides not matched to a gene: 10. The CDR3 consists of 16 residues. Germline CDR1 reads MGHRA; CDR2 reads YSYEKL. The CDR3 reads CASSRGQGSAASPLHF. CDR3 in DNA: TGCGCCAGCAGCCGCGGACAGGGGTCAGCGGCTTCACCCCTCCACTTT.

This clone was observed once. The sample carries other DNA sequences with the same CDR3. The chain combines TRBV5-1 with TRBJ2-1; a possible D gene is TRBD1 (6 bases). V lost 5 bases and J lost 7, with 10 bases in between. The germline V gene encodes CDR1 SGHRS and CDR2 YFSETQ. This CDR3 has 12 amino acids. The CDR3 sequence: CASSPQGNEQFF. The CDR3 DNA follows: TGCGCCAGCAGTCCACAGGGTAATGAGCAGTTCTTC.

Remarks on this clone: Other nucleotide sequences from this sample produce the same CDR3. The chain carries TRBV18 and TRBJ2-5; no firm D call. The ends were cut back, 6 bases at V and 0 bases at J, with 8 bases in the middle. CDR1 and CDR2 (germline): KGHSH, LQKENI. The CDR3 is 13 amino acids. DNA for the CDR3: TGTGCCAGCTCCTCTCCGAACCAAGAGACCCAGTACTTC. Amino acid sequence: CASSSPNQETQYF.

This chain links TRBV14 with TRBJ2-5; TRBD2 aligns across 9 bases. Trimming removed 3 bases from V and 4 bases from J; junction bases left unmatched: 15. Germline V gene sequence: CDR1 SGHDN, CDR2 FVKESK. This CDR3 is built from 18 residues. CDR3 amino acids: CASSHKYRASGVLETQYF. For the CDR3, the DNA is TGTGCCAGCAGCCACAAGTATCGGGCTAGCGGGGTCTTAGAGACCCAGTACTTC.

The CDR3 region is CASSERVVSYNEQFF. The CDR3 DNA reads TGTGCCAGCAGTGAAAGGGTAGTCTCCTACAATGAGCAGTTCTTC. The chain carries TRBV25-1 and TRBJ2-1; D unclear. V was clipped by 2 bases and J by 0 bases, with 8 bases between them. The CDR3 runs to 15 residues. Germline CDR1 and CDR2: MGHDK and SYGVNS.

The CDR3 reads CASSSSGSGGLLSGYF. DNA for the CDR3: TGTGCCAGCAGCTCGTCTGGTAGCGGGGGCCTTCTCAGCGGGTACTTC. The V and J genes are TRBV11-2 and TRBJ2-7, with 9 bases aligning to TRBD2. Per the germline V gene, CDR1 is SGHAT and CDR2 is FQNNGV. This CDR3 spans 16 amino acids. J gave up 12 bases and V 4 bases, and 19 bases lay outside the gene matches.

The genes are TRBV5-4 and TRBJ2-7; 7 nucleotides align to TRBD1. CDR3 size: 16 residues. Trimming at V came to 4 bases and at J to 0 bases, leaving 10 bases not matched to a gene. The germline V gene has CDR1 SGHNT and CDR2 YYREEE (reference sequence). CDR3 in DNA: TGTGCCAGCAGCCCAATCCCGACAGGGAGCTCCTACGAGCAGTACTTC. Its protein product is CASSPIPTGSSYEQYF.

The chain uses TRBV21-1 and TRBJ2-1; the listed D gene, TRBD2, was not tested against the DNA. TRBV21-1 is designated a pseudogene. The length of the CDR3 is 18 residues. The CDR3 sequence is CASSTRGREWGSYNEQFF. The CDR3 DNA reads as TGTGCCAGCAGCACGAGGGGACGGGAGTGGGGCTCCTACAATGAGCAGTTCTTC.

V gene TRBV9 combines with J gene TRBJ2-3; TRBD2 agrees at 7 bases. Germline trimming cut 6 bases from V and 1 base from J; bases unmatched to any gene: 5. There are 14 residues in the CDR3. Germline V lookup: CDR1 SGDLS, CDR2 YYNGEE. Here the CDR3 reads CASKAGSGTDTQYF. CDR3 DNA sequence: TGTGCCAGCAAAGCGGGGTCTGGCACAGATACGCAGTATTTT.

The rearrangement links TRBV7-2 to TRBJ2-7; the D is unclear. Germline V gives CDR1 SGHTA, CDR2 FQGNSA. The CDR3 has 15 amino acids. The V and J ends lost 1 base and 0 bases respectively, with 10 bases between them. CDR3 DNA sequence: TGTGCCAGCAGCTTAGTGGCGACGAGCTCCTACGAGCAGTACTTC. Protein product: CASSLVATSSYEQYF.

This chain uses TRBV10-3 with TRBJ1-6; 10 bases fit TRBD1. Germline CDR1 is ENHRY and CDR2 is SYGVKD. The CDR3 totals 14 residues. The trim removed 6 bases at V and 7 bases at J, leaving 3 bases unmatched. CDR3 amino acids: CAISPTGGNSPLHF. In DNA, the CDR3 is TGTGCCATCAGCCCGACAGGGGGCAATTCACCCCTCCACTTT.

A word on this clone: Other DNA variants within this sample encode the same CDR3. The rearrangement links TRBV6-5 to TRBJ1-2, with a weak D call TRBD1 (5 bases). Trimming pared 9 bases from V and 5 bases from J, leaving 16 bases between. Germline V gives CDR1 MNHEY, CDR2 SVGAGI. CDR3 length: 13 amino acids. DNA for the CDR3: TGTGCCAGTACGACGGGGGTCGGATATGGCTACACCTTC. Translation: CASTTGVGYGYTF.

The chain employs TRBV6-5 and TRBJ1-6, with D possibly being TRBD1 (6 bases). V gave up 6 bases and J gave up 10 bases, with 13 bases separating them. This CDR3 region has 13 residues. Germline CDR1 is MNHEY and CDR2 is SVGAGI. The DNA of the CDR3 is TGTGCCAGCAGATTTAACAGGGACTCACCCCTCCACTTT. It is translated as CASRFNRDSPLHF.

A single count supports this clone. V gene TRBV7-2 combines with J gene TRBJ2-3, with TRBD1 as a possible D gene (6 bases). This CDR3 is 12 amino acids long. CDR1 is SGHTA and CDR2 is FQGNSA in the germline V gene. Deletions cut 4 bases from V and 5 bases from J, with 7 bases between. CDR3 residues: CASSSQGDTQYF. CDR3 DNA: TGTGCCAGCAGCTCACAGGGAGATACGCAGTATTTT.

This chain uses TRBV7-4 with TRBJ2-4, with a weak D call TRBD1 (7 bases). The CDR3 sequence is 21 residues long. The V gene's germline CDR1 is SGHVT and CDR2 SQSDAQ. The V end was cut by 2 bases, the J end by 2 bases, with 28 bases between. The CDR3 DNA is TGTGCCAGCAGCTTAAATCTAGAGGCACAGGGGAGGAATCGAACCAAAAACATTCAGTACTTC. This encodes CASSLNLEAQGRNRTKNIQYF.

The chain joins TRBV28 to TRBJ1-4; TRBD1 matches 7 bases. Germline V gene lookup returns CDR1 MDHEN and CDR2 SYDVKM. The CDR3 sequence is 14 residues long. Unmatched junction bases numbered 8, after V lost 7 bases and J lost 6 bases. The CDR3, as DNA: TGTGCCAGCAATTCCAGGGGGGTTTATGAAAAACTGTTTTTT. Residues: CASNSRGVYEKLFF. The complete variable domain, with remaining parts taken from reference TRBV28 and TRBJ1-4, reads DVKVTQSSRYLVKRTGEKVFLECVQDMDHENMFWYRQDPGLGLRLIYFSYDVKMKEKGDIPEGYSVSREKKERFSLILESASTNQTSMYLCASNSRGVYEKLFFGSGTQLSVL.

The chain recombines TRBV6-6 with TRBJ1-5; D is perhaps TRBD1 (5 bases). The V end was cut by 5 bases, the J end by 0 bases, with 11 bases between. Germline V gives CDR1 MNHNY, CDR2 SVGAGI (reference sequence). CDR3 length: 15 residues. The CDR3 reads CASSSDRNSNQPQHF. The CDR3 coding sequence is TGTGCCAGCAGTAGCGACAGAAATAGCAATCAGCCCCAGCATTTT.

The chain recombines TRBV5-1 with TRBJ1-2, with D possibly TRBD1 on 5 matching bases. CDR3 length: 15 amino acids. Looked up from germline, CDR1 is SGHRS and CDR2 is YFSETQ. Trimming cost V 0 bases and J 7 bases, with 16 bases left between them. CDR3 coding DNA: TGCGCCAGCAGCTTGGACGGGACGGTCTTTGTTGGCTACACCTTC. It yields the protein CASSLDGTVFVGYTF. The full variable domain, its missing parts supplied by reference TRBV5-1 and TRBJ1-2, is KAGVTQTPRYLIKTRGQQVTLSCSPISGHRSVSWYQQTPGQGLQFLFEYFSETQRNKGNFPGRFSGRQFSNSRSEMNVSTLELGDSALYLCASSLDGTVFVGYTFGSGTRLTVV.

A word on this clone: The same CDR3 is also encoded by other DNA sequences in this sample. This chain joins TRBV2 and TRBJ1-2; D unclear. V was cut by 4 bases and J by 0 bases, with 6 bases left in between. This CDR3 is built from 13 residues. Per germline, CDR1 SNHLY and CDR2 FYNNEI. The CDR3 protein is CASSGSANYGYTF. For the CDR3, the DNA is TGTGCCAGCAGTGGGTCAGCTAACTATGGCTACACCTTC.

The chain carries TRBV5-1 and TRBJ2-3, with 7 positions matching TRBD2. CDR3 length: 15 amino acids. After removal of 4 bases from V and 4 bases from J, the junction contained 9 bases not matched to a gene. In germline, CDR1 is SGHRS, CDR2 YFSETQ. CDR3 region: CASSRAGEMPDTQYF. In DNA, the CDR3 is TGCGCCAGCAGCAGGGCGGGGGAAATGCCAGATACGCAGTATTTT.

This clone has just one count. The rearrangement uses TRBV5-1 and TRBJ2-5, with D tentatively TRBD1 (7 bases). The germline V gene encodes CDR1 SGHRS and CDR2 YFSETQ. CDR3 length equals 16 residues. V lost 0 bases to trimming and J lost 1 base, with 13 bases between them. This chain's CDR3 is CASSLAGGPIQETQYF. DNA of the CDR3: TGCGCCAGCAGCTTGGCAGGGGGGCCGATCCAAGAGACCCAGTACTTC. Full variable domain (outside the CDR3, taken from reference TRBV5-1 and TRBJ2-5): KAGVTQTPRYLIKTRGQQVTLSCSPISGHRSVSWYQQTPGQGLQFLFEYFSETQRNKGNFPGRFSGRQFSNSRSEMNVSTLELGDSALYLCASSLAGGPIQETQYFGPGTRLLVL.

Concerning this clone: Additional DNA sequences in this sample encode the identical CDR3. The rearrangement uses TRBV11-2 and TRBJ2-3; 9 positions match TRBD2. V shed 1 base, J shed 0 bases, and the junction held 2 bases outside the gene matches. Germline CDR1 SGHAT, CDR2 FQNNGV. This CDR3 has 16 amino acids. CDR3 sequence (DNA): TGTGCCAGCAGCTTAGTAGCGGGGGCCAGCACAGATACGCAGTATTTT. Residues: CASSLVAGASTDTQYF.

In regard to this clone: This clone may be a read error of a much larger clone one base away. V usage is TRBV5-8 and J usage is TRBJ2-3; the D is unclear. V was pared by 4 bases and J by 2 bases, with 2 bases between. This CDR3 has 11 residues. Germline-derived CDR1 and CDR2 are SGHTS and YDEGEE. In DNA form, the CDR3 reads TGTGCCAGCAGCATCACAGATACGCAGTATTTT. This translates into CASSITDTQYF.

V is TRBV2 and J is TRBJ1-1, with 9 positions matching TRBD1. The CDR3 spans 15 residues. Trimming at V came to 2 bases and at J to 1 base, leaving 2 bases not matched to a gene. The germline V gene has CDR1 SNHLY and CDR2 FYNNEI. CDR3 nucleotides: TGTGCCAGCAGTGAATCGGGACAGGGGAACACTGAAGCTTTCTTT. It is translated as CASSESGQGNTEAFF.

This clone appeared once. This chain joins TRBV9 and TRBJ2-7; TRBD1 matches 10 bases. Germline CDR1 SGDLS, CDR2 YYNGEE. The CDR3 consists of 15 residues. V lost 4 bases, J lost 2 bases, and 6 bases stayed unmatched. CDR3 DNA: TGTGCCAGCAGCCTCGGACAGGGGGGGCCCTACGAGCAGTACTTC. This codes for CASSLGQGGPYEQYF.

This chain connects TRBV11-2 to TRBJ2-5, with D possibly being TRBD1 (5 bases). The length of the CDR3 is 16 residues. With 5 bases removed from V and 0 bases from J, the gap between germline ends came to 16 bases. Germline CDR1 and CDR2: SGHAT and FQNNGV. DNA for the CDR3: TGTGCCAGCAGCACCGACAGCTATTGGTACCAAGAGACCCAGTACTTC. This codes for CASSTDSYWYQETQYF. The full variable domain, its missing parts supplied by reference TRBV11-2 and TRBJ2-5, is EAGVAQSPRYKIIEKRQSVAFWCNPISGHATLYWYQQILGQGPKLLIQFQNNGVVDDSQLPKDRFSAERLKGVDSTLKIQPAKLEDSAVYLCASSTDSYWYQETQYFGPGTRLLVL.